At least ten counts were recorded for the clone carrying this T cell receptor (beta chain). These data originate in a study of T cells in Graves' hyperthyroidism and ophthalmopathy. The V end was cut by 1 base, the J end by 7 bases, with 10 bases between. The CDR3 runs to 13 residues. Germline V gene data show CDR1 as SGHDN and CDR2 as FVKESK. Using RNA transcripts as the source, TCR beta CDR3 regions were amplified. Primed by the HTBI set, a first-round RT-PCR was run on the TCR CDR3. TCRdb re-called the multiplex PCR reads through MiXCR, storing one row per CDR3 protein. This sample has 310,000 or so distinct CDR3 sequences, with more than 15% found just once.

This TCR was sampled from a woman aged 55 to 70 with Graves' ophthalmopathy. Material for sequencing was blood. The chain uses TRBV14 and TRBJ1-2; a weak D match, TRBD1 (5 bases). In DNA form, the CDR3 reads TGTGCCAGCAGCCAAGTATCCGGGACTGGCTACACCTTC. Amino acids: CASSQVSGTGYTF. The full variable domain, completed using reference TRBV14 and TRBJ1-2, is EAGVTQFPSHSVIEKGQTVTLRCDPISGHDNLYWYRRVMGKEIKFLLHFVKESKQDESGMPNNRFLAERTGGTYSTLKVQPAELEDSGVYFCASSQVSGTGYTFGSGTRLTVV.